This T cell receptor beta chain was identified during a study of shared clonotypes between healthy human individuals. The data were produced by immunoSEQ multiplex PCR, yet TCRdb's version contains in-frame clones alone and is incomplete. The table includes under 600,000 clones, around 78% detected once. This clone was seen just once. The specimen sequenced was PBMCs. This TCR derives from a woman aged 35 to 49 in good health. Some clones in this sample may be carry-over from other donors' samples.

The chain's CDR3 is CASYRVRYEQYF. CDR3 sequence (DNA): TGTGCCAGCTACAGGGTCAGGTACGAGCAGTACTTC. The chain has TRBV28 and TRBJ2-5; TRBD1 might be the D (6 bases). The end of the DNA aligns better with TRBJ2-7, so the J call may be wrong. CDR3 length: 12 amino acids. CDR1 is MDHEN and CDR2 is SYDVKM in the germline V gene.